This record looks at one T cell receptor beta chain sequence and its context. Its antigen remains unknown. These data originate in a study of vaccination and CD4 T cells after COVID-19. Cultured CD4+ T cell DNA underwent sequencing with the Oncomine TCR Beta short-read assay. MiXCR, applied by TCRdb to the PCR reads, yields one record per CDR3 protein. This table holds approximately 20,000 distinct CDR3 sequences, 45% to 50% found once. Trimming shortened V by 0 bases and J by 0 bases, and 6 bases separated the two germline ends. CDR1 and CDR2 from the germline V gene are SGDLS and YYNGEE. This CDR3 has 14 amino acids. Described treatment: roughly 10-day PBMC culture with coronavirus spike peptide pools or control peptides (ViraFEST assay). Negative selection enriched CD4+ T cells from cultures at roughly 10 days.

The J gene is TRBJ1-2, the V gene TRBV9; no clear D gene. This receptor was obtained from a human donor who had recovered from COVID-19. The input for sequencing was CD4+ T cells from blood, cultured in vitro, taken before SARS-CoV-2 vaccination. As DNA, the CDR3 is TGTGCCAGCAGCGTAGCAGGAGCTAACTATGGCTACACCTTC. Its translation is CASSVAGANYGYTF.